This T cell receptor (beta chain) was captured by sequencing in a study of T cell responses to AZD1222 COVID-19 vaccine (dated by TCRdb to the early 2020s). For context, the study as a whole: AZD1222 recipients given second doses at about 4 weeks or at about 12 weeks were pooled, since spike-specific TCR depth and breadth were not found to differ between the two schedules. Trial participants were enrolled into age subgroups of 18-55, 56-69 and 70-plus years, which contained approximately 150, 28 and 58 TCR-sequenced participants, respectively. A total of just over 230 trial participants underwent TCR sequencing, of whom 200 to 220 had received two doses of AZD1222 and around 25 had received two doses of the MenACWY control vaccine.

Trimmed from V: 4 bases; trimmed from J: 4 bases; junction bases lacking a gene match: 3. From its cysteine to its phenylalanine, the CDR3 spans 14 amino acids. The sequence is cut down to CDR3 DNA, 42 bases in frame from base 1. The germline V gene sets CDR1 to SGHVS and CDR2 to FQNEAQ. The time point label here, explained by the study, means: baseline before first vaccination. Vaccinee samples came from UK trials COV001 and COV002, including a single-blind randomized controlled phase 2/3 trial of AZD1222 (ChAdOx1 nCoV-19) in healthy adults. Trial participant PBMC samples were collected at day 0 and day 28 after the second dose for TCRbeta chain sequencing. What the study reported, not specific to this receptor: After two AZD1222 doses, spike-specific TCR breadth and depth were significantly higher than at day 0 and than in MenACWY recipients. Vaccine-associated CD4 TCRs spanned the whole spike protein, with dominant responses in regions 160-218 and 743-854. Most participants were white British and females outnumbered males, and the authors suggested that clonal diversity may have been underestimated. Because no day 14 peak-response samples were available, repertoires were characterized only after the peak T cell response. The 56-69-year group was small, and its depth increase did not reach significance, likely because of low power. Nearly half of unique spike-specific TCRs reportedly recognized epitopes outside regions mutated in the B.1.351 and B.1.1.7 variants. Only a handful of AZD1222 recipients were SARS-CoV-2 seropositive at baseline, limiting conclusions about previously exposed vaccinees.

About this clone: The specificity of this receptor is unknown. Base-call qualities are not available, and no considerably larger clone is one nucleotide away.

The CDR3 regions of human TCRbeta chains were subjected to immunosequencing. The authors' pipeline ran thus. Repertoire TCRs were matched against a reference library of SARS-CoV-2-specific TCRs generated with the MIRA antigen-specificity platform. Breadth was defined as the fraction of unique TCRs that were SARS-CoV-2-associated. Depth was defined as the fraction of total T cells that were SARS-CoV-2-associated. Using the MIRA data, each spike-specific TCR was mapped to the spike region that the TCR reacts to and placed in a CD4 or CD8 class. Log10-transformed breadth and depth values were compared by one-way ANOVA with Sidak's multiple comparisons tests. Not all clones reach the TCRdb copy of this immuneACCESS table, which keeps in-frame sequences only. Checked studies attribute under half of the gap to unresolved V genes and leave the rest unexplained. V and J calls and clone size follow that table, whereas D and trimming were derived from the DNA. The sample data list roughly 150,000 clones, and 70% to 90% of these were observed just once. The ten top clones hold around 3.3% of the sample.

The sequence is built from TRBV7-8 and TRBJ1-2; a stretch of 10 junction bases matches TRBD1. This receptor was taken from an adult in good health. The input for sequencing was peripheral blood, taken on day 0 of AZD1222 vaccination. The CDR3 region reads CASSSRTGGYGYTF. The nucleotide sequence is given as TGTGCCAGCAGCTCGAGGACAGGGGGCTATGGCTACACCTTC.